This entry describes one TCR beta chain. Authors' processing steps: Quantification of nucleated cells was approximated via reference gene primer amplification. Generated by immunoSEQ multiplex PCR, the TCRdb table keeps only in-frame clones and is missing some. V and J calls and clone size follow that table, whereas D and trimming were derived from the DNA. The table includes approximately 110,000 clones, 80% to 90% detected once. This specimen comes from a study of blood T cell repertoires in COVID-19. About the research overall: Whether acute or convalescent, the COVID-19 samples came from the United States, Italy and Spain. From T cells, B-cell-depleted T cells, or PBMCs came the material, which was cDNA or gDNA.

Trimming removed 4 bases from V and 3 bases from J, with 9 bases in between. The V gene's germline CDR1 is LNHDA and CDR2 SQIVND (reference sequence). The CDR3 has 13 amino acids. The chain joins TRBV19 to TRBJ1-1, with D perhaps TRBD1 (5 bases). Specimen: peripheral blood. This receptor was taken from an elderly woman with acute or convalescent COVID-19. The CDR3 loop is CASSTDRDTEAFF. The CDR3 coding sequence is TGTGCCAGTAGTACCGACAGAGACACTGAAGCTTTCTTT.